The 22 T cell receptor beta chains reported below all come from one sample, sequenced in a study of a mutant IDH1 vaccine in newly diagnosed glioma. Time point defined: week 23, last vaccination. Every vaccine dose comprised 300 ug of mutant IDH1 20-mer peptide plus topical imiquimod. The antigens of these receptors remain unknown. Clones were read by immunoSEQ multiplex PCR, and TCRdb kept only the in-frame ones, dropping some. The sample shows 40,000 or so clones, around 76% of them seen only once. This specimen was PBMCs, taken from a glioma patient whose treatment included an IDH1 peptide vaccine. These receptors all stem from a man between 45 and 60 years old with glioma.

The chain joins TRBV11-1 to TRBJ1-1, with a weak D call TRBD1 (5 bases). Germline CDR1 is SGHAT and CDR2 is FQDESV (reference sequence). V lost 4 bases and J lost 4, with 7 bases in between. This CDR3 has 12 residues. CDR3 DNA: TGTGCCAGCAGCTCGGGGGGCACTGAAGCTTTCTTT. It yields the protein CASSSGGTEAFF.

The rearrangement joins TRBV5-4 to TRBJ2-7; possibly TRBD2 for D (6 bases). The germline gives CDR1 SGHNT, CDR2 YYREEE (reference sequence). Trimming removed 4 bases from V and 4 bases from J, with 15 bases in between. The CDR3 sequence is 14 residues long. For the CDR3, the DNA is TGTGCCAGCAGCACATCATCCGGGGGTTACGAGCAGTACTTC. Encoded protein: CASSTSSGGYEQYF. Supplemented by reference TRBV5-4 and TRBJ2-7, the full variable domain reads ETGVTQSPTHLIKTRGQQVTLRCSSQSGHNTVSWYQQALGQGPQFIFQYYREEENGRGNFPPRFSGLQFPNYSSELNVNALELDDSALYLCASSTSSGGYEQYFGPGTRLTVT.

This rearrangement joins TRBV5-6 to TRBJ2-7; D is possibly TRBD1 or TRBD2 (6 bases each). Deletions cut 2 bases from V and 6 bases from J, with 18 bases between. The CDR3 length is 15 residues. The germline gives CDR1 SGHDT, CDR2 YYEEEE. CDR3 sequence: CASSFTEVRGREQYF. The CDR3 DNA is TGTGCCAGCAGCTTCACCGAGGTCCGGGGGCGCGAGCAGTACTTC.

The table lists this clone with a few counts. The gene calls are TRBV6-6 and TRBJ1-2; D not resolved. This CDR3 region has 12 residues. Trimming stripped 6 bases from V and 4 bases from J, with 9 bases between. Germline V gives CDR1 MNHNY, CDR2 SVGAGI (reference sequence). CDR3 in DNA: TGTGCCAGCAGATCCTCCTCCTATGGCTACACCTTC. Protein sequence: CASRSSSYGYTF.

The rearrangement uses TRBV4-1 and TRBJ1-1; the D is unclear. Deletions cut 1 base from V and 4 bases from J, with 7 bases between. The CDR3 is 13 residues long. The germline V gene encodes CDR1 MGHRA and CDR2 YSYEKL. CDR3 in amino acids: CASSQGTGTEAFF. CDR3 DNA sequence: TGCGCCAGCAGCCAAGGAACTGGCACTGAAGCTTTCTTT.

The chain joins TRBV2 to TRBJ2-7; 11 nucleotides match TRBD1. The CDR3 is 16 amino acids. The germline CDR1 and CDR2 sequences are SNHLY and FYNNEI. V dropped 1 base and J dropped 3; count of bases not matched to a gene: 5. The CDR3 spells CASSEGPGTGGYEQYF. In DNA, the CDR3 is TGTGCCAGCAGTGAAGGCCCCGGGACAGGGGGCTACGAGCAGTACTTC.

This clone was recorded only once. The CDR3 sequence is CASSDTGTFDYGYTF. For the CDR3, the DNA is TGTGCCAGCAGCGATACAGGGACCTTTGACTATGGCTACACCTTC. The rearrangement links TRBV7-6 to TRBJ1-2; TRBD1 is a possible D gene (6 bases). V was cut by 5 bases and J by 3 bases, with 16 bases left in between. Germline V gene data show CDR1 as SGHVS and CDR2 as FNYEAQ. CDR3 length equals 15 residues.

J is TRBJ1-2 and V is TRBV5-1; D gene uncertain. Germline CDR1 reads SGHRS; CDR2 reads YFSETQ. V dropped 4 bases and J dropped 5 bases, with 6 bases sitting between them. The CDR3 has 11 amino acids. DNA for the CDR3: TGCGCCAGCAGCGATTCTTATGGCTACACCTTC. Translation: CASSDSYGYTF.

V and J are TRBV30 and TRBJ1-1, with 8 bases fitting TRBD1. V shed 6 bases, J shed 1 base, and the junction held 10 bases outside the gene matches. CDR1 and CDR2 (germline): GTSNPN, SVGIG (reference sequence). The CDR3 spans 15 residues. CDR3 in DNA: TGTGCCTGTTCTACAGGGGGTAGGGCGAACACTGAAGCTTTCTTT. It yields the protein CACSTGGRANTEAFF.

This chain connects TRBV19 to TRBJ2-3; D may be TRBD1 (6 bases). Germline V CDR1 and CDR2: LNHDA, SQIVND (reference sequence). The CDR3 loop spans 14 amino acids. Deletions cut 10 bases from V and 4 bases from J, with 18 bases between. The CDR3 DNA reads TGTGCCACCCGAGACAGGCCTGTCGCAGATACGCAGTATTTT. Amino acids: CATRDRPVADTQYF.

In DNA, the CDR3 is TGTGCCAGCAGTAAGGGTGGCTTGCGGGAAAAACTGTTTTTT. Translating it yields CASSKGGLREKLFF. The chain recombines TRBV27 with TRBJ1-4; D not certain. The CDR3 covers 14 residues. The germline V gene has CDR1 MNHEY and CDR2 SMNVEV (reference sequence). V was cut by 5 bases and J by 8 bases, with 15 bases left in between.

The chain employs TRBV11-2 and TRBJ2-7; TRBD1 aligns across 10 bases. Trimming took 1 base from V and 5 from J; bases not matched to a gene: 8. The CDR3 is 16 residues long. From germline, CDR1 is SGHAT and CDR2 FQNNGV. The CDR3: CASSLGYPGTGDEQYF. CDR3 DNA sequence: TGTGCCAGCAGCTTAGGGTATCCCGGGACAGGGGACGAGCAGTACTTC.

V and J are TRBV13 and TRBJ1-1, with D maybe TRBD1 (5 bases). The germline gives CDR1 PRHDT, CDR2 FYEKMQ (reference sequence). The CDR3 is 15 residues long. V lost 8 bases and J lost 0, with 16 bases in between. The CDR3 spells CASWQWGILNTEAFF. Here the CDR3 DNA reads TGTGCCAGCTGGCAGTGGGGGATTTTGAACACTGAAGCTTTCTTT.

This sequence joins TRBV27 and TRBJ2-7; D might be TRBD1 (7 bases). Germline CDR1 MNHEY, CDR2 SMNVEV (reference sequence). CDR3 length: 17 residues. V dropped 8 bases and J dropped 0 bases, with 23 bases sitting between them. For the CDR3, the DNA is TGTGCCAGCCGACCTGGAGGGACAGCCCATTACTCCTACGAGCAGTACTTC. Translation: CASRPGGTAHYSYEQYF.

Concerning this clone itself: Other DNA variants within this sample encode the same CDR3. The chain employs TRBV27 and TRBJ1-5; tentatively, D is TRBD1 (5 bases). The CDR3 runs 15 residues. CDR1 is MNHEY, CDR2 SMNVEV, per germline (reference sequence). Trimming left V 0 bases short and J 6 bases short, with 12 bases between. CDR3 sequence: CASSLSRAGLQPQHF. As DNA, the CDR3 is TGTGCCAGCAGTTTATCGAGGGCAGGGCTTCAGCCCCAGCATTTT.

The rearrangement uses TRBV27 and TRBJ1-2; D gene ambiguous. This CDR3 is built from 14 residues. V was pared by 4 bases and J by 2 bases, with 11 bases between. Germline V gene lookup returns CDR1 MNHEY and CDR2 SMNVEV (reference sequence). CDR3 sequence reads: CASSSRTENYGYTF. The CDR3 nucleotides are TGTGCCAGCAGTTCACGGACGGAGAACTATGGCTACACCTTC.

This chain uses TRBV6-1 with TRBJ1-5, with a possible D match to TRBD1 (5 bases). V lost 4 bases and J 5 bases, leaving 9 bases between the germline ends. The CDR3 sequence is 13 residues long. The germline CDR1 and CDR2 sequences are MNHNS and SASEGT. The CDR3 coding sequence is TGTGCCAGCAGTGTTGGGGCTGATCAGCCCCAGCATTTT. Protein sequence: CASSVGADQPQHF.

This clone was observed a handful of times. The chain is built from TRBV7-8 and TRBJ2-1; D possibly corresponds to TRBD1 (5 bases). This CDR3 has 15 residues. Germline loops: CDR1 SGHVS, CDR2 FQNEAQ. The V and J ends lost 5 bases and 5 bases respectively, with 16 bases between them. The CDR3 DNA follows: TGTGCCAGCAGCCCTTTCAGGGCTGTAAACAATGAGCAGTTCTTC. Translation: CASSPFRAVNNEQFF. The full variable domain, rest sourced from reference TRBV7-8 and TRBJ2-1, is GAGVSQSPRYKVAKRGQDVALRCDPISGHVSLFWYQQALGQGPEFLTYFQNEAQLDKSGLPSDRFFAERPEGSVSTLKIQRTQQEDSAVYLCASSPFRAVNNEQFFGPGTRLTVL.

CDR3 sequence: CASSGTGLGETQYF. The CDR3 nucleotides are TGTGCCAGCTCCGGGACCGGGCTAGGAGAGACCCAGTACTTC. V usage is TRBV27 and J usage is TRBJ2-5; D is possibly TRBD1 or TRBD2 (5 bases each). This CDR3 spans 14 amino acids. Trimming removed 8 bases at V and 4 bases at J, with 17 bases between. Germline CDR1 reads MNHEY; CDR2 reads SMNVEV (reference sequence).

The gene calls are TRBV29-1 and TRBJ1-1; TRBD1 might be the D (5 bases). Per the germline V gene, CDR1 is SQVTM and CDR2 is ANQGSEA. The CDR3 has 13 amino acids. V shed 3 bases and J shed 4 bases, with 12 bases lying between them. DNA of the CDR3: TGCAGCGTTGACTGGGGGGATGGCACTGAAGCTTTCTTT. Translation gives CSVDWGDGTEAFF.

This clone appeared a few times. CDR3 protein: CASSPNAETYNEQFF. The CDR3 DNA follows: TGTGCCAGCAGTCCTAATGCAGAGACCTACAATGAGCAGTTCTTC. The V call is TRBV6-5, the J call TRBJ2-1; D is unresolved. The germline gives CDR1 MNHEY, CDR2 SVGAGI. V gave up 5 bases and J gave up 2 bases, with 13 bases separating them. There are 15 residues in the CDR3.

The J gene is TRBJ2-1, the V gene TRBV4-3, with D possibly being TRBD1 (5 bases). Trimming removed 1 base at V and 1 base at J, with 8 bases between. CDR1 LGHNA and CDR2 YSLEER come from the germline V gene. There are 15 residues in the CDR3. The CDR3 reads CASSQAGRSYNEQFF. The CDR3 coding sequence is TGCGCCAGCAGCCAAGCAGGGCGGTCCTACAATGAGCAGTTCTTC.